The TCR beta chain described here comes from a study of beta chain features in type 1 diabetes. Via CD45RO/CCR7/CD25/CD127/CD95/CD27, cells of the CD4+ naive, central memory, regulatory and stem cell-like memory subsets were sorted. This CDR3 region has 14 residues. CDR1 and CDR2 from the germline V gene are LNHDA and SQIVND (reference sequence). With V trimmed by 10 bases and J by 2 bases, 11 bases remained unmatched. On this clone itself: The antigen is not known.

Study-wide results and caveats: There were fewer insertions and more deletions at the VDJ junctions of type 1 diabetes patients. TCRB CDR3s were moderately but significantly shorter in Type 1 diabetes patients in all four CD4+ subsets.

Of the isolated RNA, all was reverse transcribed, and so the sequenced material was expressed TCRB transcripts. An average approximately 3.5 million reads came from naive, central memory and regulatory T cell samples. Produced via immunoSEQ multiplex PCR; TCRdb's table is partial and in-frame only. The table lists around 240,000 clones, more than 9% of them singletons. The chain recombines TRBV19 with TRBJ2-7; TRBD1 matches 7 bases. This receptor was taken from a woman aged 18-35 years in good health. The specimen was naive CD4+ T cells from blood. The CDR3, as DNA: TGTGCCACCCGAATTAACAGGGGAACCTACGAGCAGTACTTC. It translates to CATRINRGTYEQYF.